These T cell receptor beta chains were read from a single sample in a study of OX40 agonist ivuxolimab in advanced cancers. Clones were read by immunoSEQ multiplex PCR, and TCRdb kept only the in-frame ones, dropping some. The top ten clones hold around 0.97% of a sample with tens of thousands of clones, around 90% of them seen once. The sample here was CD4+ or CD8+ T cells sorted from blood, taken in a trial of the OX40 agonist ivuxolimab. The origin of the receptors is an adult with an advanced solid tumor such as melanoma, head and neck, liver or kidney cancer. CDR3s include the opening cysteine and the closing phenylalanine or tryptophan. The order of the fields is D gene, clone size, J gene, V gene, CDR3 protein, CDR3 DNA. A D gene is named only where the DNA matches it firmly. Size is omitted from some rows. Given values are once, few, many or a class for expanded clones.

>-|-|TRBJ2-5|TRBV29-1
CSTSLAAGETQYF
TGCAGCACTAGCCTAGCTGCGGGAGAGACCCAGTACTTC
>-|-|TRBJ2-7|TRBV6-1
CASSALGRYEQYF
TGTGCCAGCAGTGCCCTTGGGCGATACGAGCAGTACTTC
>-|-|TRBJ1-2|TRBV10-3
CAIRPGLMVGYTF
TGTGCCATCAGACCCGGCCTTATGGTCGGCTACACCTTC
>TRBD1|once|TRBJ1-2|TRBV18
CASSPQLTGGDGYTF
TGTGCCAGCTCACCACAACTGACAGGGGGCGATGGCTACACCTTC
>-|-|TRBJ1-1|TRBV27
CASSFENRITEAFF
TGTGCCAGCAGTTTTGAGAACAGGATCACTGAAGCTTTCTTT
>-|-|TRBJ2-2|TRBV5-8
CASSLEGSGELFF
TGTGCCAGCAGCTTGGAGGGATCTGGGGAGCTGTTTTTT
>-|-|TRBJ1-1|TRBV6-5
CASRGVWGTEAFF
TGTGCCAGCCGCGGGGTTTGGGGGACTGAAGCTTTCTTT
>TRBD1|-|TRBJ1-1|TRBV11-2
CASVRQGKNTEAFF
TGTGCCAGCGTACGACAGGGGAAGAACACTGAAGCTTTCTTT
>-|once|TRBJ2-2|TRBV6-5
CASTGLSANTGELFF
TGTGCCAGCACGGGCCTCAGCGCGAACACCGGGGAGCTGTTTTTT
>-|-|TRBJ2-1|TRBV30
CAWSSSRNEQFF
TGTGCCTGGAGCTCTTCTAGGAATGAGCAGTTCTTC
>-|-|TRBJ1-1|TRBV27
CASSLLTRGAEAFF
TGTGCCAGCAGTTTGCTAACGAGGGGCGCTGAAGCTTTCTTT
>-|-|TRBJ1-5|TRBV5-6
CASSLGHPGRPQHF
TGTGCCAGCAGCTTGGGGCACCCTGGGCGGCCCCAGCATTTT
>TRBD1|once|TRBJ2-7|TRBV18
CASSPTGQYEQYF
TGTGCCAGCTCACCGACGGGACAGTACGAGCAGTACTTC
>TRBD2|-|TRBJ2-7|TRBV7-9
CASSPWTSGSPSAHEQYF
TGTGCCAGCAGCCCCTGGACTAGCGGGAGTCCTTCCGCCCACGAGCAGTACTTC
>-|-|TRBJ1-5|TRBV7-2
CASRKGTGGNQPQHF
TGTGCCAGCAGAAAAGGGACGGGTGGCAATCAGCCCCAGCATTTT
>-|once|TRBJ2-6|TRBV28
CASSRTGTGANVLTF
TGTGCCAGCAGTCGCACAGGGACCGGGGCCAACGTCCTGACTTTC
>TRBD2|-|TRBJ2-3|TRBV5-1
CASSLLAGAGDTQYF
TGCGCCAGCAGCTTGCTAGCGGGAGCGGGAGATACGCAGTATTTT
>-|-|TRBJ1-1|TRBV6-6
CASSYTTNTEAFF
TGTGCCAGCAGTTACACAACGAACACTGAAGCTTTCTTT
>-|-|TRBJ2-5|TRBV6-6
CASSWGPQGETQYF
TGTGCCAGCAGTTGGGGACCCCAGGGGGAGACCCAGTACTTC
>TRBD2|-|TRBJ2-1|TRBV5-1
CASSLDGGKSYNEQFF
TGCGCCAGCAGCTTGGACGGGGGGAAATCCTACAATGAGCAGTTCTTC
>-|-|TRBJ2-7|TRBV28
CASRGWGDTYEQYF
TGTGCCAGCAGGGGCTGGGGGGATACCTACGAGCAGTACTTC
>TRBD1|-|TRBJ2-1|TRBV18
CASSPLGQGTGVDNEQFF
TGTGCCAGCTCACCACTCGGTCAGGGGACAGGGGTGGACAATGAGCAGTTCTTC
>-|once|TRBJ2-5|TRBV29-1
CSVRPHLVEETQYF
TGCAGCGTGAGGCCTCACCTAGTAGAAGAGACCCAGTACTTC
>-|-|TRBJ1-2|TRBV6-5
CASSPLFFPLRYTF
TGTGCCAGCAGTCCCCTTTTTTTCCCGCTACGCTACACCTTC
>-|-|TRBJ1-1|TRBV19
CASSIDGRGSWNTEAFF
TGTGCCAGTAGTATAGATGGGAGGGGCAGTTGGAACACTGAAGCTTTCTTT
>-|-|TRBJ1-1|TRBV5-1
CASSFNGADTEAFF
TGCGCCAGCAGCTTTAATGGGGCGGACACTGAAGCTTTCTTT
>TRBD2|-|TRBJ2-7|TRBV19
CASSRTSGEENEQYF
TGTGCCAGTAGCAGGACTAGCGGGGAGGAGAACGAGCAGTACTTC
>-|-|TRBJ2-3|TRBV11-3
CASSLGVRIGSTDTQYF
TGTGCCAGCAGCTTAGGGGTCCGCATCGGGTCCACAGATACGCAGTATTTT
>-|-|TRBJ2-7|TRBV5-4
CASSLDGAALYEQYF
TGTGCCAGCAGCTTAGATGGGGCAGCACTCTACGAGCAGTACTTC
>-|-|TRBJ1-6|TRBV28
CASSPEGPYSPLHF
TGTGCCAGCAGTCCCGAGGGACCATATTCACCCCTCCACTTT
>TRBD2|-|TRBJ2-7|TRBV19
CASTGLAGGSEQYF
TGTGCCAGTACCGGACTAGCGGGAGGTTCCGAGCAGTACTTC
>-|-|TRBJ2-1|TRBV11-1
CASSFLRGSRNNEQFF
TGTGCCAGCAGTTTTTTACGCGGTAGCCGAAACAATGAGCAGTTCTTC
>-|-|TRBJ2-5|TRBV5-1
CASSLGGLQEETQYF
TGCGCCAGCAGCCTGGGGGGACTGCAGGAGGAGACCCAGTACTTC